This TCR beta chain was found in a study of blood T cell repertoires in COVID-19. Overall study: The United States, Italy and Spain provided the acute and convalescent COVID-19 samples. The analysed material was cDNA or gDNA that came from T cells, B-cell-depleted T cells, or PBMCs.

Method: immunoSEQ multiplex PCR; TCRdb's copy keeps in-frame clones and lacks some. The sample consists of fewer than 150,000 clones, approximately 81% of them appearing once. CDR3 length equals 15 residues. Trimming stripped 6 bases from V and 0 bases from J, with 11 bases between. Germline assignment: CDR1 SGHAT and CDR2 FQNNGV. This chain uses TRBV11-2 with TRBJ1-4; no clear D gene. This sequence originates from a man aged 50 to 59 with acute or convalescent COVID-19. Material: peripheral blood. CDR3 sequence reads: CASSYSGATNEKLFF. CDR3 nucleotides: TGTGCCAGCAGTTATAGTGGTGCAACTAATGAAAAACTGTTTTTT. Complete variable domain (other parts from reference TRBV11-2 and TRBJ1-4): EAGVAQSPRYKIIEKRQSVAFWCNPISGHATLYWYQQILGQGPKLLIQFQNNGVVDDSQLPKDRFSAERLKGVDSTLKIQPAKLEDSAVYLCASSYSGATNEKLFFGSGTQLSVL.